This T cell receptor (beta chain) was recovered during a study of cytomegalovirus exposure and HLA in healthy donors (dated by TCRdb to about 2017). About the study as a whole: According to an earlier analysis of 550 to 700 of the donors, some 180 million T cells yielded some 120 million unique TCR beta sequences and around 280 Gb of sequence data. About 310 gigabases of sequencing data and around 87 million unique TCR sequences were included in an early release covering under 650 HLA-typed donors. The genetic ancestry cluster associated with self-reported Caucasian donors included 80% to 90% of the 398 genotyped donors. The study was designed to test whether signatures of past pathogen exposure could be identified by cataloging public T cell receptors. Using immunosequencing, the study profiled T cell repertoires from approximately 700 subjects and related those repertoires to cytomegalovirus serostatus. Along with the roughly 710-subject first cohort, a separate validation cohort of around 120 different subjects was used. To predict cytomegalovirus infection status, the study brought together high-throughput TCR immunosequencing, statistical association of individual TCRs with disease status, and machine learning. A later analysis re-examined previously published TCR beta repertoires from just over 650 donors and added high-resolution HLA genotyping to investigate patterns of TCR occurrence. Rather than using new phenotypic data, the later analysis identified candidate immune exposures from TCR beta sequences and from how often those sequences occurred across donors. An earlier analysis of about 620 of the donors applied high-throughput TCR beta sequencing to assess whether each TCR beta V gene segment acted as functional or pseudogenic. Donor age, sex, ethnicity and CMV serostatus were collected together with the repertoire data. A later genetic analysis used genome-wide SNP genotypes for about 60% of the 666 donors, treating that subset as a discovery cohort. All discovery cohort repertoires had been generated using a single sequencing platform. HLA typing covered class I and class II loci at four-digit resolution. Typing coverage differed by locus: A, B, C, DRB1 and DQB1 were typed in roughly 620-630 donors, DQA1 in 500 to 550, DPA1 in around 580, and DPB1 in 472. Roughly 5 DR-DQ haplotypes were handled as single units for association and clustering, since linkage in the cohort was strong. On average, over 200,000 unique TCR beta nucleotide sequences were sequenced per donor among a few hundred genotyped donors of the cohort, with approximately 18% of those sequences being non-productive. The paper's findings and limits, for the study overall: Broadly in line with IMGT annotations, most TCR beta V segments showed up in productive rearrangements about 90% or about 30% of the time in an earlier analysis of several hundred of the donors. Several of the top co-occurrence clusters appeared to be linked to parvovirus B19, influenza, CMV and Epstein-Barr virus, according to a later analysis. According to a later genetic analysis, donors in an Asian-associated ancestry cluster had fewer N-insertions in productive TCRs than the approximately 650-donor mean. Immune exposure information for the cohort was limited to CMV serostatus. Linkage disequilibrium might explain the correlated functional status among segregating V segments, but an unknown experimental factor could not be ruled out. In vitro tests confirmed that a few of the cytomegalovirus-associated TCR beta chains recognize cytomegalovirus antigens. In a later analysis, most CMV-associated TCR beta chains were found to appear HLA-restricted, with HLA associations seemingly driven largely by CMV exposure. In a later genetic analysis, a missense DCLRE1C variant was associated with V-gene and J-gene trimming of TCR beta chains, and the association was replicated in an independent cohort. Sequencing depth was assumed to be roughly uniform across donors in the presence/absence analyses, though that assumption may not hold. When HLA alleles, especially DR and DQ, strongly co-occurred, TCR associations were difficult to assign to individual alleles. A further reported finding was that TCR beta sequences accurately predicted the HLA-A and HLA-B alleles for most subjects in the first cohort. Most TCR sequences were observed very rarely across donors, whereas some public TCRs were present in many individuals. Because counts were too low, 15 to 20 rarely observed V segments, including chromosome 9 orphons, were left out of the earlier analysis of about 620 of the donors. A later analysis found that HLA-associated TCR beta chains were more clonally expanded and had lower generation probabilities than equally common non-associated chains. Cytomegalovirus status was reported to be diagnosed by the classifier with high specificity and sensitivity in both the original and validation cohorts. In a later analysis, some 18,000 TCR beta sequences were associated with specific HLA alleles at a false discovery rate of 0.05. In a later analysis, the rate of TCR association differed among HLA loci, with DRB1 alleles having the most associated TCRs and HLA-C alleles having the fewest. The authors suggested that the approach could potentially be generalized to other disease states and immunological phenotypes. Some IMGT-functional V segments, including TRBV6-2 and TRBV6-3, could not be distinguished by the 87-base-pair reads and were therefore excluded. Because HLA typing was missing for some donors at each locus, association tests included only the typed subset. A cluster of highly shared sequence variants was judged likely to represent a technical artifact of the sequencing pipeline. The study gave a list of about 150 TCR beta chains associated with cytomegalovirus. This cohort had only TCR beta chains sequenced, and the lack of alpha or paired-chain data limited which features could be detected.

In total, over 600 healthy bone marrow donors made up the cohort. Cohort members were all nominally healthy when sampled, although unrecorded immune exposures were likely present. The donor was CMV seronegative and was included in the group of 352 seronegative cohort members. Each donor provided a peripheral blood sample, and peripheral blood mononuclear cells were used for TCR beta sequencing. The Qiagen DNeasy Blood Extraction Kit was used to extract genomic DNA from the blood cell samples. The library was made by the immunoSEQ multiplex PCR assay. A mixture of 60 forward primers for TCR Vbeta segments and 13 reverse primers for TCR Jbeta segments was used in the multiplex PCR. Amplification of the CDR3 region of rearranged TCR beta genes was performed with a multiplex PCR assay on genomic DNA. The Illumina HiSeq System was used to sequence the amplified TCR beta libraries as 87-base-pair reads. As for the original processing: A later analysis counted approximately 76 million unique TCR beta chains across the 550 to 750 repertoires, and 9.5 million to 11 million of these chains were shared by at least two donors. To remove PCR and sequencing errors, raw reads were error-corrected and collapsed into unique sequences using a nearest-neighbor algorithm that merged closely related sequences. To assign V, D and J gene segments, CDR3 sequences were aligned to IMGT reference sequences. For a sequence to be retained, a match of at least six nucleotides to both a V gene segment and a J gene segment was required. Rearrangements were classified as productive when the CDR3 lacked stop codons and remained in frame with V and J, and all other rearrangements were classified as non-productive. Following IMGT convention, CDR3 was defined as the stretch from the second conserved V-encoded cysteine to the conserved J-encoded phenylalanine. The earlier analysis of roughly 590 of the donors excluded sequences that lacked an unambiguous match to a single V gene segment. An earlier analysis of around 600 of the donors classified V segments as functional when productive rearrangements were above 56.7% and as segregating when the standard deviation between donors was above 5%. To diagnose cytomegalovirus status from the catalog of TCR beta chain sequences, a statistical classification framework was built. V and J gene assignment, in a later analysis, came from comparing TCR nucleotide sequences with IMGT/GENE-DB human TR gene sequences. The TCRdist pipeline was used in a later analysis to assign CDR3 sequences and most-parsimonious VDJ recombination scenarios. In a later analysis, every TCR beta chain was defined by the combination of its CDR3 amino acid sequence and its V-gene family, and reads without a unique V-gene family were dropped. To address suspected cross-contamination and a sequencing artifact, a later analysis removed roughly 580 highly shared, low-generation-probability nucleotide sequences. In a later analysis, a clonal expansion index for each public chain was calculated from normalized within-repertoire ranks of inferred template counts. A later analysis computed generation probabilities with a VDJ recombination model fitted to out-of-frame rearrangements, and checked the results against IGoR. Hypergeometric tests were used in a later analysis to score TCR-TCR, TCR-HLA and TCR-CMV co-occurrence, with a repertoire-size bias correction applied to the TCR pairs. In a later analysis, false discovery rates were estimated by permuting HLA or CMV assignments 20 times. In a later analysis, co-occurring TCRs were grouped using DBSCAN, and TCRdist sequence similarity was added for clustering within HLA-allele-positive subsets. Repertoires with fewer than 30,000 or more than 120,000 public chains were left out of co-occurrence clustering, as were four to six repertoires with anomalous nucleotide sharing. This is the immuneACCESS table as TCRdb keeps it, with only in-frame sequences that have V and J called. A part of the clones is gone; compared with another copy, unresolved V genes explain less than half, and the rest is unexplained. D and trimming come from the DNA, and the V and J calls and clone size come from that table. This sample lists 200,000 to 250,000 clones; approximately 78% were detected once. Together, the top ten hold about 2.5% of the sample.

CDR1 and CDR2 are drawn from the germline V gene: MGHRA, YSYEKL. The CDR3 goes from the cysteine to the phenylalanine over 16 residues. Just the 48-base CDR3 DNA is kept, in frame starting at base 1. Ends trimmed: V by 0 bases, J by 7 bases; bases unmatched to a gene: 8. About this clone: The antigen this receptor binds is unknown. No qualities accompany the bases; no much larger clone lies one base away.

Specimen: PBMCs. The origin of this receptor is a middle-aged woman in good health and CMV-seronegative. The rearranged segments are TRBV4-1 and TRBJ1-2, with 10 central nucleotides matching TRBD1. The DNA is TGCGCCAGCAGCCAAGATCCGAGACAGGGGGCGTCTGGCTACACCTTC. Protein translation: CASSQDPRQGASGYTF.